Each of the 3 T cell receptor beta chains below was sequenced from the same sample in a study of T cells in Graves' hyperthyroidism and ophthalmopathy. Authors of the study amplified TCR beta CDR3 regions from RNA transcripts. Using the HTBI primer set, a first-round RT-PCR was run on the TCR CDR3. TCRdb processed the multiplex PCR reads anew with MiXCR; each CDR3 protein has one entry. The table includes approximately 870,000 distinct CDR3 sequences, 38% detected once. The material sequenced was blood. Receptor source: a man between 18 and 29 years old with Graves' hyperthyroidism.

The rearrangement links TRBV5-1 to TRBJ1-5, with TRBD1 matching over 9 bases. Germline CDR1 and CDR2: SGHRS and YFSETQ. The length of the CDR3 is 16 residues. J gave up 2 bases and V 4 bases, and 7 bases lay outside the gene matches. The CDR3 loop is CASSPKTGGGNQPQHF. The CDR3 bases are TGCGCCAGCAGCCCGAAGACAGGGGGTGGCAATCAGCCCCAGCATTTT.

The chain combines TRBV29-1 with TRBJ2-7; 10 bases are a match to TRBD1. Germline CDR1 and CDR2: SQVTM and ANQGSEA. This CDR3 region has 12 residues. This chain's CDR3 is CSAETGGGEQYF. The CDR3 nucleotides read TGCAGTGCCGAGACAGGGGGCGGCGAGCAGTACTTC.

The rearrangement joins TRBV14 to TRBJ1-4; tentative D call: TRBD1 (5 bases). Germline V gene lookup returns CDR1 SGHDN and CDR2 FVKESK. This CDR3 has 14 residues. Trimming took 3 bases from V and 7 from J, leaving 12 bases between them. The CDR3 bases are TGTGCCAGCAGCCAGGGGCAGGCCGGTGAAAAACTGTTTTTT. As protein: CASSQGQAGEKLFF.